A selection of T cell receptor beta chains follows, all from one sample in a study of cytomegalovirus exposure and HLA in healthy donors. The table came from immunoSEQ multiplex PCR; TCRdb's copy has only in-frame clones and leaves some out. Here the sample spans roughly 56,000 clones, 80% to 90% being singletons. The specimen was PBMCs. The receptor set was obtained from a woman aged 18-35 years in good health and CMV-seronegative. Each CDR3 is given with its conserved first and last residue. Each record gives: CDR3 protein, CDR3 DNA, D gene, J gene, V gene, clone size. A D gene is named only where the DNA matches it firmly. Clone size is given for some rows only: seen once, a few or many times, or a class if the clone is expanded.

CASSRTRQGQGTQYF	TGTGCCAGCAGCCGAACTCGACAAGGGCAGGGGACCCAGTACTTC	-	TRBJ2-5	TRBV7-6	-
CASSPGQGAPEKLFF	TGTGCCAGCAGCCCGGGACAGGGGGCGCCGGAAAAACTGTTTTTT	TRBD1	TRBJ1-4	TRBV7-9	-
CASSLVGVGDTQYF	TGTGCCAGCAGCTTAGTCGGGGTGGGAGATACGCAGTATTTT	-	TRBJ2-3	TRBV7-8	-
CASALSGLPNNEQFF	TGTGCCAGCGCCCTATCGGGGTTACCTAACAATGAGCAGTTCTTC	-	TRBJ2-1	TRBV7-3	-
CASSTQAGANVLTF	TGTGCCAGCAGCACCCAGGCGGGGGCCAACGTCCTGACTTTC	-	TRBJ2-6	TRBV27	-
CASRPVAGAGTDTQYF	TGTGCCAGCAGACCGGTAGCGGGAGCTGGCACAGATACGCAGTATTTT	TRBD2	TRBJ2-3	TRBV25-1	-
CASSPRAGDYGYTF	TGTGCCAGCTCCCCCAGAGCAGGCGACTATGGCTACACCTTC	-	TRBJ1-2	TRBV18	-
CASRPQWGGEQYF	TGTGCCAGCAGGCCCCAGTGGGGCGGCGAGCAGTACTTC	-	TRBJ2-7	TRBV6-5	-
CASGQGAADTQYF	TGTGCCAGTGGGCAGGGGGCCGCAGATACGCAGTATTTT	TRBD1	TRBJ2-3	TRBV19	-
CASSLGGDRRVYGYTF	TGTGCCAGCAGCTTAGGGGGGGACAGGAGGGTCTATGGCTACACCTTC	TRBD1	TRBJ1-2	TRBV7-2	-
CASRIPGRTSYEQYF	TGTGCCAGCAGGATCCCAGGCCGAACCTCCTACGAGCAGTACTTC	-	TRBJ2-7	TRBV28	-
CASSPRGGAYNEQFF	TGTGCCAGCTCACCTCGGGGGGGGGCCTACAATGAGCAGTTCTTC	TRBD2	TRBJ2-1	TRBV18	once
CASRVVRLAAPEQYF	TGTGCCAGCCGGGTTGTGAGACTAGCGGCGCCCGAGCAGTACTTC	TRBD2	TRBJ2-7	TRBV5-3	once
CASSRDRENYGYTF	TGTGCCAGCAGTCGGGACAGGGAAAACTATGGCTACACCTTC	TRBD1	TRBJ1-2	TRBV2	few
CASSPDRVRYNEQFF	TGTGCTAGCAGCCCAGATCGGGTCCGCTACAATGAGCAGTTCTTC	-	TRBJ2-1	TRBV7-7	-
CASSYGGSYEQYF	TGTGCCAGCAGTTACGGAGGCAGTTACGAGCAGTACTTC	-	TRBJ2-7	TRBV6-5	few